This TCR beta chain derives from a study of naive and memory T cell subsets. CDR1 MDHEN and CDR2 SYDVKM come from the germline V gene. The V end lost 4 bases, the J end lost 1 base, and 17 bases lay between the germline ends. The CDR3 is 17 residues long. An equimolar mix of two oligonucleotides served as the beta constant-region primer for TRBC1 and TRBC2. Ligation attached a single-stranded oligonucleotide with a 12-nucleotide UMI and the SP2 primer to the cDNA 3' end. Each CDR3 protein is one row after TCRdb ran MiXCR on the UMI-ligation and nested PCR reads. In the table there are tens of thousands of distinct CDR3 sequences, over 7% of which are singletons. Study-wide findings and caveats: The power law exponent of TCR abundance differed between naive and memory cells.

In this sample, this clonotype turned up many times. Antigen specificity is unknown. The specimen sequenced was central memory CD4+ T cells from blood. This clonotype was sampled from a human donor in good health. V and J are TRBV28 and TRBJ1-3; unclear D gene. The CDR3 bases are TGTGCCAGCAGTTCACGCCGGACGGTGAGGTCTGGAAACACCATATATTTT. This translates into CASSSRRTVRSGNTIYF.